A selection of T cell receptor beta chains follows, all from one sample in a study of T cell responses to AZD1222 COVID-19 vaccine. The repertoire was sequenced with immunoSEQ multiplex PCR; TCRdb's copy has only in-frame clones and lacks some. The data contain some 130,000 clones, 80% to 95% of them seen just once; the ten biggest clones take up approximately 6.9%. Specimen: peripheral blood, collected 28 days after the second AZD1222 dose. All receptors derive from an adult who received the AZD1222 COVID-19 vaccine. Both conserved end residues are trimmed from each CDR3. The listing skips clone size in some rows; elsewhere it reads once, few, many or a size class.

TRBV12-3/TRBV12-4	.	ASSLRGDYEQY
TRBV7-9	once	ASTPTGGDVTEAF
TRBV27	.	ASSLRGETNEKLF
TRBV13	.	ASSLGYGDQPQH
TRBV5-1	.	ASSLVGGQDNSPLH
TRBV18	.	ASSPRTNTGELF
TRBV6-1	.	ASRETGTPGTGYGYT
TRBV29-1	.	SVGVGRGGYT
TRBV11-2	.	ASTRVGQDYGYT
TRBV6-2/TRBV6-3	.	ASSYDFDYGYT
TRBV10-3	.	AISESRGGANYGYT
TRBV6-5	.	ASSYAPSGAYEQY
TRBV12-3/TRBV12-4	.	ASSPHMNTEAF
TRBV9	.	ASSVRGGSEQY
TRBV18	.	ASSPPQGDEQF
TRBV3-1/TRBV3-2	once	ASSQDLIINEKLF
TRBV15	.	ATSTRTGDLFGLF
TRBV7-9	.	ASSFPTGNYGYT
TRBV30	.	AWSRWGSGEPGGYEQY
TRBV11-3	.	ASSPQGAPSTDTQY
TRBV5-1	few	ASSFGNEQF
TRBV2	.	ASSQPKGRRRGYT
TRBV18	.	ASHVNQGPTGELF
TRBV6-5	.	ASRRRGPPVGKLF
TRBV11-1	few	ASSLHGYNEQF
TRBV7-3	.	ASSPRATYNEQF
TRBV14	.	ASSQGQARSGDPLSYEQY
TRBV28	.	ASSDPGGAIAF
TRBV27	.	ASSLVGTGGTDTQY
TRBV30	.	AWSARQGGVAF
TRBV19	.	ASMGRYYSNQPQH
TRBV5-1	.	ASSEGISGANVLT
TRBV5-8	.	ASSLRDSSYEQY
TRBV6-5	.	ASSYLGTGTEAF
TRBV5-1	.	ASSLGRADGYT
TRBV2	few	ASSEGGLSSYNEQF
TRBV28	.	ASSFYRLDTEAF
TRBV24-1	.	ATSDPGTGQARNTEAF
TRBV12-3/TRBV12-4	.	ASSLAGGYT
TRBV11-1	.	ASSLQGTLNEQY
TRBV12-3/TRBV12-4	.	ASSTGPGNTIY
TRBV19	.	ASRINQGSEAF
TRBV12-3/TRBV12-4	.	ASSPGEGYGYT
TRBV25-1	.	ASSEYNRADNSPLH
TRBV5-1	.	ASSAQVSSEKLF
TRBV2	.	ASSESSSGGARETQY
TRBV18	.	ASSPSGGEEQF
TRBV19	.	ASSIYAGGGNQPQH
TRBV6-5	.	ASSYDNNQPQH
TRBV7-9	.	ASSLPLTGNTIY
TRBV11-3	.	ASSSGGSSGNTIY
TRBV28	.	ASRQGNKQPQH